This T cell receptor (beta chain) was captured in a study of blood T cell repertoires in COVID-19. The overall study: T cells, B-cell-depleted T cells, or PBMCs supplied cDNA or gDNA.

Germline V CDR1 and CDR2: SEHNR, FQNEAQ (reference sequence). Trimming at V came to 5 bases and at J to 2 bases, leaving 12 bases not matched to a gene. The CDR3 covers 17 residues. Measured with immunoSEQ multiplex PCR; TCRdb has only the in-frame clones, and not every one. The table includes 55,000 to 80,000 clones, roughly four fifths detected once. Sequenced input: peripheral blood. This sequence joins TRBV7-9 and TRBJ1-2, with 9 positions matching TRBD1. This TCR derives from a man aged 55 to 69 with acute or convalescent COVID-19. The DNA of the CDR3 is TGTGCCAGCAGCCCCTGGACAGGGGTGAAATTAAACTATGGCTACACCTTC. Its protein product is CASSPWTGVKLNYGYTF. Variable domain in full (rest from reference TRBV7-9 and TRBJ1-2): DTGVSQNPRHKITKRGQNVTFRCDPISEHNRLYWYRQTLGQGPEFLTYFQNEAQLEKSRLLSDRFSAERPKGSFSTLEIQRTEQGDSAMYLCASSPWTGVKLNYGYTFGSGTRLTVV.